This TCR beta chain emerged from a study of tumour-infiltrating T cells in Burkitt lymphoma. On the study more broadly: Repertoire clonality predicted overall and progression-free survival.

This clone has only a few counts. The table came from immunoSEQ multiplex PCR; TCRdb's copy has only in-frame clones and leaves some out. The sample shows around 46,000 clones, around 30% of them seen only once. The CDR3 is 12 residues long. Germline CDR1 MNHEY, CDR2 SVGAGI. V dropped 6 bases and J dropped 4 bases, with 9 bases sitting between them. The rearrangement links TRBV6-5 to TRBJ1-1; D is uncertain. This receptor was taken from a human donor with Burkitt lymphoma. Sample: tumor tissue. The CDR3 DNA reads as TGTGCCAGCAGAACCCTGGGCACTGAAGCTTTCTTT. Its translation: CASRTLGTEAFF.